The clone carrying this T cell receptor (beta chain) was seen repeatedly, ten times or more. Its antigen is unidentified. This sample was taken from a study of T cells after yellow fever vaccination. Notes on the study in general: Weaker overall, the secondary response nonetheless peaked faster (day 5 versus 15).

The germline V gene has CDR1 SGHRS and CDR2 YFSETQ. Trimming at V came to 3 bases and at J to 2 bases, leaving 4 bases not matched to a gene. CDR3 size: 14 residues. One entry per CDR3 protein results from TCRdb running MiXCR on the 5' RACE reads. The table lists around 72,000 distinct CDR3 sequences, around 7% of them singletons. Specimen: CD8+ T cells sorted from PBMCs, collected 9 to 11 days after the first yellow fever vaccination. The clonotype originates from a man aged 18 to 30 who received the YFV17D yellow fever vaccine. This chain links TRBV5-1 with TRBJ1-1, with 7 bases identical to TRBD1. DNA for the CDR3: TGCGCCAGCAGCTCGACAGGGCTTAACACTGAAGCTTTCTTT. Translating gives CASSSTGLNTEAFF.